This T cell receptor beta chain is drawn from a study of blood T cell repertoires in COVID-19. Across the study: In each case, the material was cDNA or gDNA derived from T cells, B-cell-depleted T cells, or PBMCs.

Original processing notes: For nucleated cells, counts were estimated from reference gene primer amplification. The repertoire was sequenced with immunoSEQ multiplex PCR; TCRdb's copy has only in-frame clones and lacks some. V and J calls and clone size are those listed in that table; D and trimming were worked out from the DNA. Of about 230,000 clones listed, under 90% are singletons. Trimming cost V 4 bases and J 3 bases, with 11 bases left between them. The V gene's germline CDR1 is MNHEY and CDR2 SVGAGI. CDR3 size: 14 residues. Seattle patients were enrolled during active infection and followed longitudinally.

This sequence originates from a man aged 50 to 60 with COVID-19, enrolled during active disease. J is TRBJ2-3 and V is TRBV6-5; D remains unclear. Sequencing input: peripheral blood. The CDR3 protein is CASSWSGFTDTQYF. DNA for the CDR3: TGTGCCAGCAGTTGGTCAGGTTTTACAGATACGCAGTATTTT.